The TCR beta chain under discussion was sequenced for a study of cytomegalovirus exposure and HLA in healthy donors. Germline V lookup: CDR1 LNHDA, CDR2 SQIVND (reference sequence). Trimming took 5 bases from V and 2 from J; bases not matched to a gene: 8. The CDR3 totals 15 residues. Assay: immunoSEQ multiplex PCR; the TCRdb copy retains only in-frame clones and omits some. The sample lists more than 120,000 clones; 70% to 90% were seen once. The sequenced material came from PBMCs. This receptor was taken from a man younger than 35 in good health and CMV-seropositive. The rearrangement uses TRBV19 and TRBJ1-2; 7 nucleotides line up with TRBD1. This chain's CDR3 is CASSPPGTVNYGYTF. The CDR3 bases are TGTGCCAGTAGTCCCCCCGGGACAGTAAACTATGGCTACACCTTC.